This T cell receptor beta chain appears in the sequencing data of a study of cytomegalovirus exposure and HLA in healthy donors. Study findings and constraints: Most subjects had HLA-A and HLA-B alleles reportedly predicted accurately by TCR beta sequences. CMV serostatus was the sole immune exposure data available. Later on, a genetic analysis was performed. It linked a missense variant in DCLRE1C with V- and J-gene trimming of TCR beta.

Note on this clone: Antigen specificity is unknown.

In the PCR, 60 Vbeta and 13 Jbeta primers were used. This table comes from immunoSEQ multiplex PCR, and its TCRdb copy is limited to in-frame clones, with some not included. Seen here are approximately 170,000 clones, 68% observed once, and the top ten hold less than 3%. CDR3 length equals 14 residues. Germline V gene data show CDR1 as SGHNT and CDR2 as YENEEA. Losses at the gene ends were 5 bases for V and 6 bases for J; bases not matched to a gene: 6. This receptor was identified in a woman aged 40 to 49 in good health and CMV-seropositive. The chain has TRBV11-3 and TRBJ2-7, with 11 bases lining up with TRBD2. Sequenced material: PBMCs. The CDR3 loop reads CASSPLAGVSEQYF. The CDR3 nucleotides read TGTGCCAGCAGCCCACTAGCGGGAGTCTCCGAGCAGTACTTC.